This TCR beta chain was profiled in a study of blood T cell repertoires in COVID-19. Study background: T cells, B-cell-depleted T cells, or PBMCs provided the cDNA or gDNA that served as material.

Seattle patients were enrolled while actively infected and followed longitudinally. Germline V lookup: CDR1 MNHEY, CDR2 SMNVEV (reference sequence). The CDR3 sequence is 13 residues long. V dropped 5 bases and J dropped 9 bases, with 16 bases sitting between them. This clone was seen a handful of times. Per the study methods: How many nucleated cells were present was estimated from reference gene primer amplification. Sequenced by immunoSEQ multiplex PCR; TCRdb stores in-frame clones only, minus some. That table is the source of V, J and clone size, and D and trimming were worked out from the DNA. The data contain some 160,000 clones, approximately 90% of them seen just once; the ten biggest clones take up about 4.9%.

The gene calls are TRBV27 and TRBJ2-5, with D possibly matching TRBD2 (5 bases). The sequenced material came from peripheral blood. The receptor was derived from a man between 18 and 29 years old with COVID-19, enrolled during active disease. The CDR3 region is CASSQRPTGAQYF. As DNA, the CDR3 is TGTGCCAGCAGTCAACGGCCCACCGGGGCCCAGTACTTC.